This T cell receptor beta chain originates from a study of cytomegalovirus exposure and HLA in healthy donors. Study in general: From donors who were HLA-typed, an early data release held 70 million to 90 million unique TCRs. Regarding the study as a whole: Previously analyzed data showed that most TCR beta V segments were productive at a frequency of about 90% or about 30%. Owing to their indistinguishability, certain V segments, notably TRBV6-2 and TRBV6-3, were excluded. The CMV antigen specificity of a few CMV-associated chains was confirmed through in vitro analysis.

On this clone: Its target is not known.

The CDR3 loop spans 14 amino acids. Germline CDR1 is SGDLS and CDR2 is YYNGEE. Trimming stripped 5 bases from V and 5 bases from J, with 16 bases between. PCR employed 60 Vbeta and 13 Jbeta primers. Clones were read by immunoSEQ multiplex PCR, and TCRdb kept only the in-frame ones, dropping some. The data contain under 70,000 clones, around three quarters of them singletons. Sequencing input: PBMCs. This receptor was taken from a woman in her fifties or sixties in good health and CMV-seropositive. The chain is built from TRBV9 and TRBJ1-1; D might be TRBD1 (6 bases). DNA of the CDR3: TGTGCCAGCAGTCAAGGGACACTGAGAACTGAAGCTTTCTTT. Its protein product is CASSQGTLRTEAFF.